This T cell receptor (beta chain) was captured by sequencing in a study of monozygotic twins with inflammatory bowel disease. The CDR3 runs to 15 residues. Germline CDR1 is ENHRY and CDR2 is SYGVKD. General observations from the study: Added variability in patient repertoires may stem from differing immunosuppressive treatments. People with IBD had fewer clonotypes in common with others than healthy twins did, especially with disease activity.

To note about this clonotype: The antigen is unknown.

Template switching appended UMIs that held a 6-nucleotide sample barcode. For each CDR3 protein, TCRdb gives one entry from its re-call of the 5' RACE reads, without DNA. The table counts more than 300,000 distinct CDR3 sequences; 2% to 3% lies in the top ten. Staff drew a roughly 2.5 ml blood sample from each donor. Sequencing used blood. The TCR sequence derives from a human donor with ulcerative colitis or Crohn's disease, or a healthy co-twin of an affected twin (not recorded which). V and J are TRBV10-3 and TRBJ1-1; the D call from TCRdb, TRBD1, cannot be confirmed without DNA. CDR3 protein: CAIRSMGQMNTEAFF.